A selection of T cell receptor beta chains follows, all from one sample in a study of control samples from healthy donors and cancer patients. Only in-frame clones appear in the TCRdb table, and some are missing; sequencing was by immunoSEQ multiplex PCR. The profile shows over 100,000 clones, around nine tenths of them singletons. The material sequenced was blood. The receptor set was obtained from a human donor in good health. The donor label of this sample is uncertain. Both conserved end residues are trimmed from each CDR3. Each record gives: J gene, V gene, CDR3 protein.

TRBJ1-1 | TRBV7-9 | ASTERTEAF
TRBJ2-7 | TRBV11-1 | ASRSRGGVAQY
TRBJ2-1 | TRBV4-1 | ASSQERKGQGGGEQF
TRBJ1-1 | TRBV7-9 | ASSLVRIMNTEAF
TRBJ1-2 | TRBV5-5 | ASSLAVDRGYT
TRBJ1-2 | TRBV18 | ASSPSGESEGYT
TRBJ1-6 | TRBV5-1 | ASSRQDNSPLH
TRBJ2-5 | TRBV19 | ASSSVEETQY
TRBJ2-3 | TRBV4-3 | ASSLGHSTSTDTQY
TRBJ2-3 | TRBV9 | ASTPGGGARTDTQY
TRBJ1-4 | TRBV28 | ASSLTGTLATNEKLF
TRBJ1-2 | TRBV6-5 | ASRRGLNYGYT
TRBJ2-3 | TRBV5-1 | ASSLVGTSSTSTDTQY